One sample yielded the 3 T cell receptor beta chains listed below, sequenced in a study of human T cells and chemical hapten exposure. Regarding time point: patch test 1, 2 weeks after DPC sensitization. Documented treatment: therapeutic diphenylcyclopropenone sensitization with weekly scalp DPC. Before extraction, the whole blood was not fractionated, and total RNA was taken from it. TCRdb itself ran the RACE reads through MiXCR, one entry per CDR3 protein. The data hold some 43,000 distinct CDR3 sequences, with 4% observed a single time. Source: whole blood, taken in connection with sensitization to the hapten diphenylcyclopropenone (DPC). These receptor sequences come from a man aged 45-65 years with alopecia areata. Some clones in this sample may be carry-over from other donors' samples.

This clonotype has at least ten counts. The J gene is TRBJ2-2, the V gene TRBV7-3, with 7 bases fitting TRBD1. This CDR3 region has 16 residues. Germline loops: CDR1 SGHTA, CDR2 FQGTGA. The V gene end was trimmed by 5 bases and the J gene end by 3 bases; junction bases not matched to a gene: 9. The CDR3 reads CASSVTGRRDTGELFF. The CDR3 nucleotides read TGTGCCAGCAGCGTGACAGGGCGGCGGGACACCGGGGAGCTGTTTTTT.

This clonotype was seen repeatedly, ten times or more. As DNA, the CDR3 is TGTGCCAGCAGTTACGGCGAACCGGACGAGCAGTACTTC. It translates to CASSYGEPDEQYF. V gene TRBV6-2 or TRBV6-3 combines with J gene TRBJ2-7; D is undetermined. CDR3 size: 13 residues. The germline V gene has CDR1 MNHEY and CDR2 SVGEGT. V lost 2 bases to trimming and J lost 5 bases, with 10 bases between them.

This clonotype has only a few counts. The J gene is TRBJ2-7, the V gene TRBV5-1; D is unclear. The CDR3 spans 11 residues. Germline lookup yields CDR1 SGHRS and CDR2 YFSETQ. Trimming took off 4 bases at V and 6 bases at J, with 8 bases between the two ends. The DNA of the CDR3 is TGCGCCAGCAGCGAGTCTTCCGAGCAGTACTTC. Translation: CASSESSEQYF.